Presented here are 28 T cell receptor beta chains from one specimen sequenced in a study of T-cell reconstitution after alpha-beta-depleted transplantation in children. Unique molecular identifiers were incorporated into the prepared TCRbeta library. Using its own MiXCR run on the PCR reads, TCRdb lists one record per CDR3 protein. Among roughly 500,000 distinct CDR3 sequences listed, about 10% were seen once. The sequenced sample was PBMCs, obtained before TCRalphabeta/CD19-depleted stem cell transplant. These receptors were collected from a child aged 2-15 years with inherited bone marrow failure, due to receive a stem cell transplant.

CDR3: CASSLESYEETQYF. CDR3 DNA sequence: TGCGCCAGCAGCTTGGAGTCATACGAAGAGACCCAGTACTTC. This chain connects TRBV5-1 to TRBJ2-5; D gene unclear. The CDR3 covers 14 residues. Germline V gene lookup returns CDR1 SGHRS and CDR2 YFSETQ. V was shortened by 0 bases and J by 3 bases, with 9 bases between the two germline ends.

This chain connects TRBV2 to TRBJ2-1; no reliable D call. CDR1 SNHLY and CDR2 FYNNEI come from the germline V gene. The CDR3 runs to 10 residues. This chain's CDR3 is CATTYNEQFF. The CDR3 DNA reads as TGTGCGACCACTTACAATGAGCAGTTCTTC. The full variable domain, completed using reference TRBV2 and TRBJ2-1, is EPEVTQTPSHQVTQMGQEVILRCVPISNHLYFYWYRQILGQKVEFLVSFYNNEISEKSEIFDDQFSVERPDGSNFTLKIRSTKLEDSAMYFCATTYNEQFFGPGTRLTVL.

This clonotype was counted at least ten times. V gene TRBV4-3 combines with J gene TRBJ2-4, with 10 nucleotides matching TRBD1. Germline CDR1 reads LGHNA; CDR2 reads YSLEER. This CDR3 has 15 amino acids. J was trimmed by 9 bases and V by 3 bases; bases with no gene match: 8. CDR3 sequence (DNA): TGCGCCAGCAGCCATGACCTGGGACAGGGGCTCATTCAGTACTTC. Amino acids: CASSHDLGQGLIQYF.

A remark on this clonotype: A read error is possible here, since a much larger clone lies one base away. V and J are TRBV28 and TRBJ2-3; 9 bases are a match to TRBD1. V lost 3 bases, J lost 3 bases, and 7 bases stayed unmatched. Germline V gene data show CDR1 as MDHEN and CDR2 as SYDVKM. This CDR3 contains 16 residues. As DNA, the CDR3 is TGTGCCAGCAGTTTGTTGACAGGGGGAAGTACAGATACGCAGTATTTT. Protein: CASSLLTGGSTDTQYF.

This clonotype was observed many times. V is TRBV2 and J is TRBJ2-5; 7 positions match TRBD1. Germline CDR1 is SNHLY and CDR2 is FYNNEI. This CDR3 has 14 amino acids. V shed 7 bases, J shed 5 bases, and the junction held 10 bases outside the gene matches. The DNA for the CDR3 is TGTGCCAGCATCTTAGACAGGGACCGGGAGACCCAGTACTTC. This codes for CASILDRDRETQYF.

In DNA form, the CDR3 reads TGTGCCAGCGGGACCGGGACTAGCGTCAGCACAGATACGCAGTATTTT. Encoded protein: CASGTGTSVSTDTQYF. The chain has TRBV5-5 and TRBJ2-3; 10 nucleotides match TRBD2. The CDR3 is 16 amino acids. From germline, CDR1 is SGHKS and CDR2 YYEKEE (reference sequence). V was pared by 7 bases and J by 0 bases, with 8 bases of the junction left unmatched.

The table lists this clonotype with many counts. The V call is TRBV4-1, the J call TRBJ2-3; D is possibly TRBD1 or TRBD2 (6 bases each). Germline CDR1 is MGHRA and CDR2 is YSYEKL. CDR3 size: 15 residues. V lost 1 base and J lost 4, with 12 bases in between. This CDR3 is CASSQVRGDSDTQYF. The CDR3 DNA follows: TGCGCCAGCAGCCAAGTGAGGGGGGACTCAGATACGCAGTATTTT.

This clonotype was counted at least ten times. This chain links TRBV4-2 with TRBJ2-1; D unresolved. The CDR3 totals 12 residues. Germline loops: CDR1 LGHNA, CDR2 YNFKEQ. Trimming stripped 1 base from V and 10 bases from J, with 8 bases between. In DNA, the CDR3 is TGTGCCAGCAGCCAAGGGTCGGGCGAGCAGTTCTTC. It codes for CASSQGSGEQFF.

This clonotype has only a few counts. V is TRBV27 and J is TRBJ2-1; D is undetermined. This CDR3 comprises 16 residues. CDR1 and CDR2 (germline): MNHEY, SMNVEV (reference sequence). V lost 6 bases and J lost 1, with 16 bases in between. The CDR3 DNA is TGTGCCAGCAGCATAAGATGGCTCACGTCCTACAATGAGCAGTTCTTC. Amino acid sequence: CASSIRWLTSYNEQFF.

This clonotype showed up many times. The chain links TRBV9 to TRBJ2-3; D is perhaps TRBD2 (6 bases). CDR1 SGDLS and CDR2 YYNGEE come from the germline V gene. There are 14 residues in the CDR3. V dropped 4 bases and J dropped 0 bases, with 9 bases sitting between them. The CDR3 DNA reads TGTGCCAGCAGCCGGGAGTCAAGCACAGATACGCAGTATTTT. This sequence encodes CASSRESSTDTQYF.

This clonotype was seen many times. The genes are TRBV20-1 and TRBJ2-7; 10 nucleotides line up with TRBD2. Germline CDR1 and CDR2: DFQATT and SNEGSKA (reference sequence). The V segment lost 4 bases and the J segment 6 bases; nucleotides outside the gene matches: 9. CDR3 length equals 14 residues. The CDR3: CSAMGRLAGPEQYF. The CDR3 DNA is TGCAGTGCTATGGGTCGACTAGCGGGCCCCGAGCAGTACTTC.

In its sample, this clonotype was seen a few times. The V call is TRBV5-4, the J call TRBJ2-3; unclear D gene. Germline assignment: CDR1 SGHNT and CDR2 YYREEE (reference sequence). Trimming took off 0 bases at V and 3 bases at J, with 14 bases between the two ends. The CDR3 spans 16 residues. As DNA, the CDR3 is TGTGCCAGCAGCTTGGGTCCGGAATTGATGACAGATACGCAGTATTTT. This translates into CASSLGPELMTDTQYF.

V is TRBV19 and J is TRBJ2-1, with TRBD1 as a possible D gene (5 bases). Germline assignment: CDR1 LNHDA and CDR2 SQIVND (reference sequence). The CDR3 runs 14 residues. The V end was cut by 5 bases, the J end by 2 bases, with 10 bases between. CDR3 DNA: TGTGCCAGTAGTTTAGGACATACCTACAATGAGCAGTTCTTC. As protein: CASSLGHTYNEQFF.

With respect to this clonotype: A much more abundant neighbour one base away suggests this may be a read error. Here the CDR3 DNA reads TGTGCCATCTTTGAGGGAAGCTATGGCTACACCTTC. It translates to CAIFEGSYGYTF. The chain employs TRBV11-1 and TRBJ1-2; no firm D call. CDR1 SGHAT and CDR2 FQDESV come from the germline V gene (reference sequence). The CDR3 spans 12 residues. Trimming shortened V by 10 bases and J by 4 bases, and 13 bases separated the two germline ends.

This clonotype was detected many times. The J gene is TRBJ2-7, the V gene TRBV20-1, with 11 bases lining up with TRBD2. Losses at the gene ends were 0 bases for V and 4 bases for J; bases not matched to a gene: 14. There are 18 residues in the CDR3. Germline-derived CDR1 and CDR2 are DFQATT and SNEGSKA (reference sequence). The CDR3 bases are TGCAGTGCTAGAGATCGGGGGACTAGCGGCCAAGCCCAGTACGAGCAGTACTTC. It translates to CSARDRGTSGQAQYEQYF.

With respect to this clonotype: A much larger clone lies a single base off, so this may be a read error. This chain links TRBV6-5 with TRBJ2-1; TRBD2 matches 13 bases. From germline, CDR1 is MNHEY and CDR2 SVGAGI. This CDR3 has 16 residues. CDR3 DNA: TGTGCCAGCAGTTACTGGACTAGCGGGAGAGTAAATGAGCATTTCTTC. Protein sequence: CASSYWTSGRVNEHFF.

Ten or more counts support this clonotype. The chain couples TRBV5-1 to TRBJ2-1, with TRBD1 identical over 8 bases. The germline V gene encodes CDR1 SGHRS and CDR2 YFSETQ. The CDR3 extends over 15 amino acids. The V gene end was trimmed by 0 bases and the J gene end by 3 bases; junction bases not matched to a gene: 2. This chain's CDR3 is CASSLDGQGYNEQFF. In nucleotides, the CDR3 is TGCGCCAGCAGCTTGGACGGACAGGGCTACAATGAGCAGTTCTTC.

The CDR3 DNA reads as TGTGCCAGCGGCCCGGACAGCGCTAACTATGGCTACACCTTC. Translation: CASGPDSANYGYTF. The chain recombines TRBV7-9 with TRBJ1-2, with D possibly matching TRBD1 (6 bases). With 8 bases removed from V and 0 bases from J, the gap between germline ends came to 13 bases. The germline V gene encodes CDR1 SEHNR and CDR2 FQNEAQ (reference sequence). CDR3 length equals 14 residues.

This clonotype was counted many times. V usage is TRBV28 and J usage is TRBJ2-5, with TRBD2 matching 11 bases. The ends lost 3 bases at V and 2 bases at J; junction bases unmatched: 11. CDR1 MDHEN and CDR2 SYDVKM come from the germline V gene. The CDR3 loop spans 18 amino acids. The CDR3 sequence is CASSFQAVGLAEQETQYF. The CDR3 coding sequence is TGTGCCAGCAGTTTCCAGGCGGTGGGACTAGCGGAACAAGAGACCCAGTACTTC. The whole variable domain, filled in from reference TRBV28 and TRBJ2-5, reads DVKVTQSSRYLVKRTGEKVFLECVQDMDHENMFWYRQDPGLGLRLIYFSYDVKMKEKGDIPEGYSVSREKKERFSLILESASTNQTSMYLCASSFQAVGLAEQETQYFGPGTRLLVL.

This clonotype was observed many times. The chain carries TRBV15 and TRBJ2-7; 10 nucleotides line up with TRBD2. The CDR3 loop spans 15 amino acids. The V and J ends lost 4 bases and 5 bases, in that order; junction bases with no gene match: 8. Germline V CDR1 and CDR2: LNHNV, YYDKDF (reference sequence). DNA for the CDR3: TGTGCCACCAGCACACGTAGCGGGAGGACCGACGAGCAGTACTTC. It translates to CATSTRSGRTDEQYF. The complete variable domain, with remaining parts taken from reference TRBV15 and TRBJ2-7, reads DAMVIQNPRYQVTQFGKPVTLSCSQTLNHNVMYWYQQKSSQAPKLLFHYYDKDFNNEADTPDNFQSRRPNTSFCFLDIRSPGLGDTAMYLCATSTRSGRTDEQYFGPGTRLTVT.

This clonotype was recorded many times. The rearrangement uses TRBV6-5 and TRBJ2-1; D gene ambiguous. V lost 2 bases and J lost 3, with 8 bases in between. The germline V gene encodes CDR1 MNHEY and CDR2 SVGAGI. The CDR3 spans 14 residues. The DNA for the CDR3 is TGTGCCAGCAGTTACGGCGGCCTCTACAATGAGCAGTTCTTC. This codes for CASSYGGLYNEQFF.

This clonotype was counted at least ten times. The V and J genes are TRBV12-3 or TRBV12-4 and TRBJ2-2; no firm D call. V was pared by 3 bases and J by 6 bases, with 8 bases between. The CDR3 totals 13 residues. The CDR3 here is CASSFSSPGELFF. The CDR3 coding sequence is TGTGCCAGCAGTTTTAGTAGTCCCGGGGAGCTGTTTTTT.

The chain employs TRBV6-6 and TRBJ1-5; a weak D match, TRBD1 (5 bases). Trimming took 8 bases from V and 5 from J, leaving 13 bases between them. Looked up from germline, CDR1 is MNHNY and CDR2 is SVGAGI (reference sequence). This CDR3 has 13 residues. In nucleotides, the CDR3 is TGTGCCAGCGGAAGAGGGGATCATCAGCCCCAGCATTTT. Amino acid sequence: CASGRGDHQPQHF.

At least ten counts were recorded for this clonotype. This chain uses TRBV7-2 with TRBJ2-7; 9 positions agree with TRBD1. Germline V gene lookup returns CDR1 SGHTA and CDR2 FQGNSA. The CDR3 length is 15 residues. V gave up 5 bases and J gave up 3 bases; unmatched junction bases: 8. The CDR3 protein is CASSPDGQGLYEQYF. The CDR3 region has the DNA TGTGCCAGCAGCCCGGATGGACAGGGGCTCTACGAGCAGTACTTC.

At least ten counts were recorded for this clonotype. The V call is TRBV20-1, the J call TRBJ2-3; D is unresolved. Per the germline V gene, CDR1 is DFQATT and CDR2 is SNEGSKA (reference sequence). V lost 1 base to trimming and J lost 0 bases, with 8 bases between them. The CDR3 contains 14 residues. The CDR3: CSARVSYSTDTQYF. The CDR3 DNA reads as TGCAGTGCTAGAGTTTCCTATAGCACAGATACGCAGTATTTT.

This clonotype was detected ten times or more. This CDR3 reads CASSFPGQGSNYGYTF. The CDR3 coding sequence is TGTGCCAGCAGCTTCCCGGGACAGGGGTCTAACTATGGCTACACCTTC. The rearrangement joins TRBV5-6 to TRBJ1-2; TRBD1 matches 10 bases. CDR1 is SGHDT and CDR2 is YYEEEE in the germline V gene. The CDR3 covers 16 residues. Germline trimming cut 2 bases from V and 0 bases from J; bases unmatched to any gene: 4.

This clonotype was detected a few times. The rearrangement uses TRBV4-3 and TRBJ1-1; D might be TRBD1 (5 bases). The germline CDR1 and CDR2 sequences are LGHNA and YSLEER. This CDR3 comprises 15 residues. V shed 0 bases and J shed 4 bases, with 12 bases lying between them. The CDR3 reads CASSQDIGRGTEAFF. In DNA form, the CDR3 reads TGCGCCAGCAGCCAAGATATCGGAAGGGGCACTGAAGCTTTCTTT.

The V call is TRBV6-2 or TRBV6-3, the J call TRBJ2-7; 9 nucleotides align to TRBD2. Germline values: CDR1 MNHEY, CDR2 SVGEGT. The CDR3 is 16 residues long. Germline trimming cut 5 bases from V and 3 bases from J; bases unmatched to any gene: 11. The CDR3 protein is CASSDRIAGVGYEQYF. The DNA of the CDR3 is TGTGCCAGCAGTGACCGGATAGCGGGAGTAGGCTACGAGCAGTACTTC.